These 5 T cell receptor beta chains came from one sample sequenced in a study of blood T cell repertoires in COVID-19. Produced via immunoSEQ multiplex PCR; TCRdb's table is partial and in-frame only. Counted here are some 120,000 clones, about 80% occurring once; the ten biggest clones make up 10% to 15%. The sequenced sample consisted of peripheral blood. The receptor set was obtained from a man aged 60-69 years with acute or convalescent COVID-19.

This clone turned up a few times. This chain connects TRBV28 to TRBJ1-1, with TRBD1 identical over 9 bases. The CDR3 extends over 16 amino acids. V shed 6 bases, J shed 6 bases, and the junction held 14 bases outside the gene matches. The germline V gene has CDR1 MDHEN and CDR2 SYDVKM. The CDR3 protein is CASRHRGLPRNAEAFF. CDR3 sequence (DNA): TGTGCCAGCAGACACAGGGGGCTCCCTCGCAACGCTGAAGCTTTCTTT.

The rearrangement uses TRBV6-7 and TRBJ1-3, with D possibly TRBD1 on 5 matching bases. TRBV6-7 is noted as an ORF with a role that remains uncertain. The CDR3 runs to 16 residues. V was cut by 0 bases and J by 4 bases, with 13 bases left in between. CDR3 DNA: TGTGCCAGCAGTTACTCCGCAGGGCCAACAGGAAACACCATATATTTT. Translation: CASSYSAGPTGNTIYF.

CDR3 nucleotide sequence: TGTGCCAGCGGATTATTCGGGACTAGCGATTTCGACGAGCAGTACTTC. Translating it yields CASGLFGTSDFDEQYF. The J gene is TRBJ2-7, the V gene TRBV5-4; 10 bases line up with TRBD2. Trimming took 7 bases from V and 5 from J; bases not matched to a gene: 15. Germline-derived CDR1 and CDR2 are SGHNT and YYREEE (reference sequence). The CDR3 has 16 amino acids.

The chain employs TRBV14 and TRBJ2-7; unclear D gene. Germline CDR1 and CDR2: SGHDN and FVKESK. Trimming took 11 bases from V and 0 from J, leaving 8 bases between them. The CDR3 has 11 residues. The CDR3 DNA sequence: TGTGCCTCCGGAGCCTCCTACGAGCAGTACTTC. It yields the protein CASGASYEQYF. Based on the CDR3 plus reference TRBV14 and TRBJ2-7, the full variable domain is EAGVTQFPSHSVIEKGQTVTLRCDPISGHDNLYWYRRVMGKEIKFLLHFVKESKQDESGMPNNRFLAERTGGTYSTLKVQPAELEDSGVYFCASGASYEQYFGPGTRLTVT.

The chain combines TRBV5-1 with TRBJ2-5, with TRBD2 matching over 9 bases. V lost 4 bases, J lost 2 bases, and 3 bases stayed unmatched. CDR1 is SGHRS and CDR2 is YFSETQ in the germline V gene. This CDR3 spans 14 amino acids. This chain's CDR3 is CASSGGREQETQYF. CDR3 coding DNA: TGCGCCAGCAGCGGCGGGAGGGAACAAGAGACCCAGTACTTC.